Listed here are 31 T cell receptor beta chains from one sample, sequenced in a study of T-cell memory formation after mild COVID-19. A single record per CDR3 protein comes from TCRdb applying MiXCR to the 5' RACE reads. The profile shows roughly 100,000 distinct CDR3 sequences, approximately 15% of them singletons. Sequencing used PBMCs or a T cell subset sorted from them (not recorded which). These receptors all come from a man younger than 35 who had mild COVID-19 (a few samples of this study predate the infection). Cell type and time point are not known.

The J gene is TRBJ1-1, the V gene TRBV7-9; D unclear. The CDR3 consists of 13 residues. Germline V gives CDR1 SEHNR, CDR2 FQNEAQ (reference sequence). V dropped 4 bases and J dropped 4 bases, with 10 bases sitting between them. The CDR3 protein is CASSSSPGTEAFF. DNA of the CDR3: TGTGCCAGCAGCTCATCCCCTGGCACTGAAGCTTTCTTT.

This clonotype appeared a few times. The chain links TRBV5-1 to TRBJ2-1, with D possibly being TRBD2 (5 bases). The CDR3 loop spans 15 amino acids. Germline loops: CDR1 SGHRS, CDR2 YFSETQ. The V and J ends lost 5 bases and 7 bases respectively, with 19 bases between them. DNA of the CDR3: TGCGCCAGCAGTCTCCGGGGAACGCCTGCGAATGAGCAGTTCTTC. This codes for CASSLRGTPANEQFF.

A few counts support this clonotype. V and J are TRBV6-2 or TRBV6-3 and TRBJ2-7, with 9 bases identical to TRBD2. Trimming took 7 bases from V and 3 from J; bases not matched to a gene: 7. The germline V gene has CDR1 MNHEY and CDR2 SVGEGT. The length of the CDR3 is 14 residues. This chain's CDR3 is CASTIAGASYEQYF. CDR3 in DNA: TGTGCCAGCACCATAGCGGGGGCCAGCTACGAGCAGTACTTC.

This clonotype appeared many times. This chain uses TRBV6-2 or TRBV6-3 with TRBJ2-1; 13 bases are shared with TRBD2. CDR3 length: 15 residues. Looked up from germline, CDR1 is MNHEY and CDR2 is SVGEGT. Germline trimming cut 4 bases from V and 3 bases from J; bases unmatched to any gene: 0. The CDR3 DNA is TGTGCCAGCAGTTGGACTAGCGGGGGCTACAATGAGCAGTTCTTC. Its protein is CASSWTSGGYNEQFF.

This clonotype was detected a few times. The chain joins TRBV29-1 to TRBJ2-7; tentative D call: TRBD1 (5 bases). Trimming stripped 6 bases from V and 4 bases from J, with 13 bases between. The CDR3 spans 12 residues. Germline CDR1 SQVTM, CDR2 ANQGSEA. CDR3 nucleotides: TGCAGCGTGGAACAAGGGGAATACGAGCAGTACTTC. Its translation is CSVEQGEYEQYF.

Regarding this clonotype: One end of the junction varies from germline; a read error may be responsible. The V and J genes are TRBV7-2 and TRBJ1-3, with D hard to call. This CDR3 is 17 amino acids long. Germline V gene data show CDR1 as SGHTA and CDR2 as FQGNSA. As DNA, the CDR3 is TGTGCCAGCAGCTCAGAGTTCCACTATACCTCTGTAAACACCATATATTTT. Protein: CASSSEFHYTSVNTIYF.

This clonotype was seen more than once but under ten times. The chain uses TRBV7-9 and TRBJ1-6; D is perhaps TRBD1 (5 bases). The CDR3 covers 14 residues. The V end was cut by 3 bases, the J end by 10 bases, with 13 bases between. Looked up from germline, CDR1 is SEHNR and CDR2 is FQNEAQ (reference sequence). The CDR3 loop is CASSFGTADSPLHF. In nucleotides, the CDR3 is TGTGCCAGCAGCTTTGGGACGGCGGACTCACCCCTCCACTTT.

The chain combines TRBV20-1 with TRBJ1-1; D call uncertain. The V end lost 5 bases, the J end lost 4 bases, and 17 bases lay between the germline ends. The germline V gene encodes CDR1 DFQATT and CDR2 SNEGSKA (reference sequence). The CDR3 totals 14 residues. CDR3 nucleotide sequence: TGCAGTGCTCTCCCGACGTATAGTCGCACTGAAGCTTTCTTT. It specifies CSALPTYSRTEAFF.

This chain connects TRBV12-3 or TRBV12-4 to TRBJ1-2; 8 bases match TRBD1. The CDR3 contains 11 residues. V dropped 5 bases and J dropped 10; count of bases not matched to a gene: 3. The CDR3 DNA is TGTGCCAGCAGTCAGACAGGGGCCTACACCTTC. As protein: CASSQTGAYTF.

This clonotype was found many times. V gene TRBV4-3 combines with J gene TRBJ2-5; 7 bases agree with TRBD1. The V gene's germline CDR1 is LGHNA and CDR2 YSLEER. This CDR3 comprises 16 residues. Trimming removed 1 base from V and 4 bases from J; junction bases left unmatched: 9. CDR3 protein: CASSQAEGGWVETQYF. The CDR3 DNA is TGCGCCAGCAGCCAAGCGGAAGGGGGCTGGGTAGAGACCCAGTACTTC.

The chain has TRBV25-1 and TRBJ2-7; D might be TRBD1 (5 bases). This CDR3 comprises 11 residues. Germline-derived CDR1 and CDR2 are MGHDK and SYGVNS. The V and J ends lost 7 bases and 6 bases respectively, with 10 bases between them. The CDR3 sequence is CASTVGAEQYF. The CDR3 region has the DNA TGTGCCAGCACAGTAGGGGCCGAGCAGTACTTC.

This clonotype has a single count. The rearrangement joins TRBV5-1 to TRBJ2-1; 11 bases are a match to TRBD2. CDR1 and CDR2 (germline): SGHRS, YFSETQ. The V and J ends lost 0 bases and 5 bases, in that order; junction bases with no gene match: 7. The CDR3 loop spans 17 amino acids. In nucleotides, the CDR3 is TGCGCCAGCAGCTTGGGCTCCGGGACTAGCGGAAACAATGAGCAGTTCTTC. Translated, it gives CASSLGSGTSGNNEQFF. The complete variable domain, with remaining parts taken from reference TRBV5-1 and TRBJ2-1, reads KAGVTQTPRYLIKTRGQQVTLSCSPISGHRSVSWYQQTPGQGLQFLFEYFSETQRNKGNFPGRFSGRQFSNSRSEMNVSTLELGDSALYLCASSLGSGTSGNNEQFFGPGTRLTVL.

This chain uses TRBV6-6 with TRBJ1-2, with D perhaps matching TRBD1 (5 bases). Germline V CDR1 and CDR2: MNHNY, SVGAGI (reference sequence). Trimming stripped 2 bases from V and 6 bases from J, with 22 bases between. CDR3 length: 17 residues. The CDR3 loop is CASSYGGLMPVSDGYTF. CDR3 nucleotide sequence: TGTGCCAGCAGTTACGGGGGGTTAATGCCGGTCAGCGATGGCTACACCTTC.

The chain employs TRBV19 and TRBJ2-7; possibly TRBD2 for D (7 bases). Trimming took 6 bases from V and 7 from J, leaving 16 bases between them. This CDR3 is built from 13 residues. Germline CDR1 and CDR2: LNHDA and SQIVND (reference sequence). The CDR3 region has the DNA TGTGCCAGTAGCCCCGGACTAGGGGGGGAGCAGTACGTC. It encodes CASSPGLGGEQYV.

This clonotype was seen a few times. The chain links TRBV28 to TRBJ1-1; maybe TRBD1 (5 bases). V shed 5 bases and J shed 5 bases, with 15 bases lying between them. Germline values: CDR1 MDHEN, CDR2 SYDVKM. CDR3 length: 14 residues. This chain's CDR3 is CASSLTQGNTEAFF. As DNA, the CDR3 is TGTGCCAGCAGTCTTACTCAGGGAAATACTGAAGCTTTCTTT.

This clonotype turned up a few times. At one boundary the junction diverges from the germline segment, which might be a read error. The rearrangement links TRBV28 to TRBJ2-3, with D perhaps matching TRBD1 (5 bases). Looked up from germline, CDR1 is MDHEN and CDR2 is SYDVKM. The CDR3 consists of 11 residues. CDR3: CASSLGGREVF. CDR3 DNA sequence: TGTGCCAGCAGTTTGGGCGGCAGGGAAGTTTTT.

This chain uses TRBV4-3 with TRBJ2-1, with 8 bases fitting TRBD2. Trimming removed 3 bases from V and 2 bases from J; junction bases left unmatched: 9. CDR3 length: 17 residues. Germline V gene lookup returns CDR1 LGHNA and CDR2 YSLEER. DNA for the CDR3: TGCGCCAGCAGCCAGAACTCCCGGGGGGGAGCCTACAATGAGCAGTTCTTC. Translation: CASSQNSRGGAYNEQFF.

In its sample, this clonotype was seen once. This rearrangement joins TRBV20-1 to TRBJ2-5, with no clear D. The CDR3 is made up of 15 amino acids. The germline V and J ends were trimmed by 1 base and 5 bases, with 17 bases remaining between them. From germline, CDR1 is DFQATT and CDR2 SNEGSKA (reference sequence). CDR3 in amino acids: CSARGRTRPGETQYF. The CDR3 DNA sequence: TGCAGTGCTAGAGGCCGGACCAGGCCCGGGGAGACCCAGTACTTC.

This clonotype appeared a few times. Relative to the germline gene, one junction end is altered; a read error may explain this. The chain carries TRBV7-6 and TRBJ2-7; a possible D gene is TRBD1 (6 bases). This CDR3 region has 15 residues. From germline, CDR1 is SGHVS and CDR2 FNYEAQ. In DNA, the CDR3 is TGTGCCAGCACCTTAGGTGGTGGACAGAACTACGAGCAGTACTTC. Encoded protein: CASTLGGGQNYEQYF.

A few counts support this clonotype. CDR3 in DNA: TGTGCCTCCCGACAGGGGGTGAACTATGGCTACACCTTC. Its translation is CASRQGVNYGYTF. The rearrangement links TRBV6-5 to TRBJ1-2, with 9 bases lining up with TRBD1. The junction had 6 bases not matched to a gene; V was cut back by 11 bases and J by 2 bases. Germline V gives CDR1 MNHEY, CDR2 SVGAGI. The CDR3 loop spans 13 amino acids.

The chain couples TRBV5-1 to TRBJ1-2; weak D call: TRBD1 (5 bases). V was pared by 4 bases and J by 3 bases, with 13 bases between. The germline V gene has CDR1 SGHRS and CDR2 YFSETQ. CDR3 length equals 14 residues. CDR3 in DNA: TGCGCCAGCAGCCCGGGGGATGGAGACTATGGCTACACCTTC. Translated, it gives CASSPGDGDYGYTF. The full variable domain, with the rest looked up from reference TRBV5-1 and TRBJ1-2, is KAGVTQTPRYLIKTRGQQVTLSCSPISGHRSVSWYQQTPGQGLQFLFEYFSETQRNKGNFPGRFSGRQFSNSRSEMNVSTLELGDSALYLCASSPGDGDYGYTFGSGTRLTVV.

The CDR3 sequence is CASSFFNGGYTF. Here the CDR3 DNA reads TGTGCCAGCAGTTTTTTCAATGGTGGCTACACCTTC. J is TRBJ1-2 and V is TRBV6-5; D is unresolved. The CDR3 consists of 12 residues. V lost 4 bases, J lost 7 bases, and 10 bases lay in between. Germline-derived CDR1 and CDR2 are MNHEY and SVGAGI.

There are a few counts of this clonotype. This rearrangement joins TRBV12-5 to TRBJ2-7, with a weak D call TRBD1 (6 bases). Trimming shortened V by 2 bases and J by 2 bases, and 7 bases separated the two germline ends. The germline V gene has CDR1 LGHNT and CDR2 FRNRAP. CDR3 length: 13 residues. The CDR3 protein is CASGLWDTYEQYF. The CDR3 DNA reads TGTGCTAGTGGTTTGTGGGACACCTACGAGCAGTACTTC.

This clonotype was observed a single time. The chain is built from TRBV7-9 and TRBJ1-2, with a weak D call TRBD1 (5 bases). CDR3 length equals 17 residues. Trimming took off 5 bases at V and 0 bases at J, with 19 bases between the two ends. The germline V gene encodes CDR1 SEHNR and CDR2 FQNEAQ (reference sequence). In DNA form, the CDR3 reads TGTGCCAGCAGCCACGAGTTTGGGGCCTCAACTAACTATGGCTACACCTTC. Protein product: CASSHEFGASTNYGYTF.

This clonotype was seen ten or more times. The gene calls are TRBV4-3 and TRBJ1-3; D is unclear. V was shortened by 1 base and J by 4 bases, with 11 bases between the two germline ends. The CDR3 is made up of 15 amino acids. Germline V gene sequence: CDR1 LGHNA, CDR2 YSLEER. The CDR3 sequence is CASSQGSGRGNTIYF. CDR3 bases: TGCGCCAGCAGCCAAGGCTCCGGACGGGGAAACACCATATATTTT.

The CDR3 is CASSPYSGTGNQPQHF. CDR3 sequence (DNA): TGTGCCAGCAGTCCCTATTCCGGGACAGGCAATCAGCCCCAGCATTTT. This chain links TRBV6-5 with TRBJ1-5, with 7 bases aligning to TRBD1. V lost 5 bases and J lost 2; bases outside the gene matches: 9. Germline V gene lookup returns CDR1 MNHEY and CDR2 SVGAGI. This CDR3 comprises 16 residues.

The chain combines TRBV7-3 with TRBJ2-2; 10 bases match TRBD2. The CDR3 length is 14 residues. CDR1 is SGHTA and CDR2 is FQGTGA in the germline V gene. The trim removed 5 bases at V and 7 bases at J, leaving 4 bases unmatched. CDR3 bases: TGTGCCAGCAGCCCGGGACTAGCGATCGGGGAGCTGTTTTTT. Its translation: CASSPGLAIGELFF. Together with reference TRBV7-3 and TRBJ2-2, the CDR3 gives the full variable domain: GAGVSQTPSNKVTEKGKYVELRCDPISGHTALYWYRQSLGQGPEFLIYFQGTGAADDSGLPNDRFFAVRPEGSVSTLKIQRTERGDSAVYLCASSPGLAIGELFFGEGSRLTVL.

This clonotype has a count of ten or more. The CDR3 nucleotides read TGTGCCAGCAGCTCCTGGGAATCTAACTATGGCTACACCTTC. Protein: CASSSWESNYGYTF. The rearrangement links TRBV7-9 to TRBJ1-2; D is uncertain. The CDR3 sequence is 14 residues long. Trimming cost V 4 bases and J 0 bases, with 9 bases left between them. The germline CDR1 and CDR2 sequences are SEHNR and FQNEAQ (reference sequence).

CDR3 loop: CASSLGDRYQPQHF. Here the CDR3 DNA reads TGTGCCAGCAGCTTAGGGGACAGATATCAGCCCCAGCATTTT. The V call is TRBV7-2, the J call TRBJ1-5; the match to TRBD1 covers 7 bases. CDR3 length: 14 amino acids. The germline gives CDR1 SGHTA, CDR2 FQGNSA. V lost 1 base to trimming and J lost 5 bases; unmatched junction nucleotides: 2.

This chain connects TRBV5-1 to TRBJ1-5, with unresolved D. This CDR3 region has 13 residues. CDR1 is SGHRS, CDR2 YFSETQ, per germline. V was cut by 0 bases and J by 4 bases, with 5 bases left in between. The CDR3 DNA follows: TGCGCCAGCAGCTTGGTTGGGAATCAGCCCCAGCATTTT. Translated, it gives CASSLVGNQPQHF.

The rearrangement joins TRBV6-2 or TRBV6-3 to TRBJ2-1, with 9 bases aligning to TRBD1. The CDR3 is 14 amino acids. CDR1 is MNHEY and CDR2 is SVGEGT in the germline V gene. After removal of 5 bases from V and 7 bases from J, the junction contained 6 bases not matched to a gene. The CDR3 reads CASSRDREVNEQFF. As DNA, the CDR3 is TGTGCCAGCAGTAGGGACAGGGAGGTTAATGAGCAGTTCTTC.